These 30 T cell receptor beta chains were sequenced from one sample in a study of shared clonotypes between healthy human individuals. Sequencing was performed with immunoSEQ multiplex PCR; in TCRdb, only in-frame clones are kept and a portion is missing. The sample shows a few million clones, approximately 93% of them seen only once. Sequencing input: naive CD4+ T cells from PBMCs. Noted subset: CD45RA+ positively selected. The source of these receptors is a man aged 18 to 35 in good health. Some clones in this sample may be carry-over from other donors' samples.

This clone has only a few counts. Other DNA sequences in this specimen translate into the identical CDR3. The chain employs TRBV14 and TRBJ1-1; no clear D. Per the germline V gene, CDR1 is SGHDN and CDR2 is FVKESK. V gave up 0 bases and J gave up 0 bases, with 2 bases separating them. The CDR3 is 13 amino acids. CDR3 coding DNA: TGTGCCAGCAGCCAAGAGTTGAACACTGAAGCTTTCTTT. It specifies CASSQELNTEAFF.

The chain combines TRBV5-1 with TRBJ2-7; 9 bases are a match to TRBD1. J gave up 6 bases and V 4 bases, and 8 bases lay outside the gene matches. CDR1 SGHRS and CDR2 YFSETQ come from the germline V gene. The CDR3 extends over 14 amino acids. The CDR3 loop reads CASSLRDRVGEQYF. Here the CDR3 DNA reads TGCGCCAGCAGCCTACGGGACAGGGTGGGCGAGCAGTACTTC.

This sequence joins TRBV9 and TRBJ2-1; tentative D call: TRBD2 (7 bases). Between the trimmed V and J ends, which lost 7 bases and 5 bases, there was a span of 13 bases. CDR1 is SGDLS and CDR2 is YYNGEE in the germline V gene. The CDR3 runs to 13 residues. The CDR3 DNA reads as TGTGCCAGCGTGGGAGGGGGGAACAATGAGCAGTTCTTC. It codes for CASVGGGNNEQFF.

CDR3 residues: CASSQVPYEQYF. The CDR3 DNA sequence: TGTGCCAGCAGTCAGGTTCCCTACGAGCAGTACTTC. This sequence joins TRBV2 and TRBJ2-7; D gene ambiguous. Per the germline V gene, CDR1 is SNHLY and CDR2 is FYNNEI. Trimming shortened V by 5 bases and J by 2 bases, and 7 bases separated the two germline ends. The CDR3 contains 12 residues.

The chain couples TRBV28 to TRBJ2-7; D may match TRBD1 or TRBD2 (5 bases each). Trimming took 4 bases from V and 3 from J, leaving 19 bases between them. The CDR3 has 16 amino acids. From germline, CDR1 is MDHEN and CDR2 SYDVKM. CDR3 loop: CASSSNIQGPNYEQYF. In DNA form, the CDR3 reads TGTGCCAGCAGTTCCAATATTCAGGGACCCAACTACGAGCAGTACTTC.

CDR3 sequence: CASSSGAGSRLEAFF. The CDR3 DNA reads as TGTGCCAGCAGCTCCGGCGCGGGCAGTAGACTTGAAGCTTTCTTT. The chain combines TRBV11-2 with TRBJ1-1; D is uncertain. Per germline, CDR1 SGHAT and CDR2 FQNNGV. The CDR3 contains 15 residues. Deletions cut 4 bases from V and 7 bases from J, with 19 bases between.

Details on this clone: Other DNA sequences from this sample encode an identical CDR3 as well. V gene TRBV5-1 combines with J gene TRBJ2-5; D is uncertain. The CDR3 has 14 amino acids. Trimming took 0 bases from V and 1 from J, leaving 7 bases between them. Germline V CDR1 and CDR2: SGHRS, YFSETQ. This CDR3 is CASSLGTSQETQYF. The CDR3 DNA follows: TGCGCCAGCAGCTTGGGGACCTCCCAAGAGACCCAGTACTTC. The full variable domain, completed using reference TRBV5-1 and TRBJ2-5, is KAGVTQTPRYLIKTRGQQVTLSCSPISGHRSVSWYQQTPGQGLQFLFEYFSETQRNKGNFPGRFSGRQFSNSRSEMNVSTLELGDSALYLCASSLGTSQETQYFGPGTRLLVL.

This chain connects TRBV27 to TRBJ2-2; maybe TRBD2 (5 bases). The V end lost 1 base, the J end lost 5 bases, and 23 bases lay between the germline ends. The CDR3 totals 19 residues. Germline lookup yields CDR1 MNHEY and CDR2 SMNVEV (reference sequence). CDR3 bases: TGTGCCAGCAGTTTATTCGGTTCCGAGCGGTCCACTCCAACCGGGGAGCTGTTTTTT. Translated: CASSLFGSERSTPTGELFF.

The chain links TRBV28 to TRBJ2-3, with 13 bases fitting TRBD2. Trimming removed 6 bases from V and 2 bases from J; junction bases left unmatched: 5. The length of the CDR3 is 16 residues. Germline-derived CDR1 and CDR2 are MDHEN and SYDVKM. CDR3 in amino acids: CASRVGLAGVTDTQYF. The CDR3 bases are TGTGCCAGCAGAGTCGGACTAGCGGGAGTCACAGATACGCAGTATTTT.

The V call is TRBV28, the J call TRBJ1-2, with TRBD1 identical over 9 bases. J was trimmed by 5 bases and V by 8 bases; bases with no gene match: 9. Germline V gene lookup returns CDR1 MDHEN and CDR2 SYDVKM. CDR3 size: 14 residues. The CDR3: CASAGTGNLYGYTF. The CDR3 coding sequence is TGTGCCAGCGCCGGGACAGGGAATTTGTATGGCTACACCTTC.

This clone showed up just once. This chain joins TRBV27 and TRBJ2-5; D gene uncertain. Germline values: CDR1 MNHEY, CDR2 SMNVEV (reference sequence). The CDR3 runs 14 residues. V was cut by 2 bases and J by 3 bases, with 10 bases left in between. The CDR3 region has the DNA TGTGCCAGCAGTTTAGTGGGCCAGAAAGAGACCCAGTACTTC. Translating gives CASSLVGQKETQYF.

The rearrangement joins TRBV27 to TRBJ1-5; possible D gene TRBD1, 5 bases. This CDR3 spans 14 amino acids. V shed 5 bases and J shed 1 base, with 9 bases lying between them. Germline loops: CDR1 MNHEY, CDR2 SMNVEV (reference sequence). The CDR3 protein is CASSPRGSNQPQHF. The DNA of the CDR3 is TGTGCCAGCAGTCCCCGGGGGAGCAATCAGCCCCAGCATTTT.

The chain is built from TRBV4-2 and TRBJ2-1; TRBD2 agrees at 13 bases. The CDR3 loop spans 19 amino acids. Germline CDR1 reads LGHNA; CDR2 reads YNFKEQ. V was clipped by 2 bases and J by 5 bases; unmatched bases: 12. Written as DNA, the CDR3 is TGTGCCAGCAGCCAAACCTTCGGGACTAGCGGGGATGACGACAATGAGCAGTTCTTC. As protein: CASSQTFGTSGDDDNEQFF.

The chain recombines TRBV9 with TRBJ1-2; D is uncertain. V dropped 2 bases and J dropped 7 bases, with 18 bases sitting between them. The CDR3 spans 15 residues. Germline V gives CDR1 SGDLS, CDR2 YYNGEE. This CDR3 is CASSVRVAAPGGYTF. The CDR3 DNA follows: TGTGCCAGCAGCGTTAGGGTTGCCGCCCCCGGTGGCTACACCTTC.

As regards this clone: The same CDR3 arises from other DNA sequences in this sample as well. The chain joins TRBV5-1 to TRBJ2-1; 9 nucleotides match TRBD2. The ends lost 4 bases at V and 6 bases at J; junction bases unmatched: 2. The CDR3 has 13 residues. Germline CDR1 reads SGHRS; CDR2 reads YFSETQ. In DNA, the CDR3 is TGCGCCAGCAGCCTGGGACTAGCCAATGAGCAGTTCTTC. Its protein is CASSLGLANEQFF.

J is TRBJ2-1 and V is TRBV9; no definite D call. Germline values: CDR1 SGDLS, CDR2 YYNGEE. The V gene lost 8 bases and the J gene lost 3 bases, with 15 bases spanning the gap. CDR3 length: 14 residues. The CDR3 loop is CARSPSEDYNEQFF. The CDR3 DNA is TGTGCCAGGTCCCCCTCCGAGGACTACAATGAGCAGTTCTTC. The entire variable domain, with the rest obtained from reference TRBV9 and TRBJ2-1, is as follows: DSGVTQTPKHLITATGQRVTLRCSPRSGDLSVYWYQQSLDQGLQFLIQYYNGEERAKGNILERFSAQQFPDLHSELNLSSLELGDSALYFCARSPSEDYNEQFFGPGTRLTVL.

This chain links TRBV28 with TRBJ1-5; 8 bases match TRBD1. This CDR3 contains 15 residues. V shed 5 bases, J shed 4 bases, and the junction held 7 bases outside the gene matches. The V gene's germline CDR1 is MDHEN and CDR2 SYDVKM. CDR3 sequence reads: CASSVLQGGNQPQHF. The CDR3 DNA follows: TGTGCCAGCAGTGTACTACAGGGGGGGAATCAGCCCCAGCATTTT.

The chain uses TRBV6-5 and TRBJ1-1; the match to TRBD1 covers 8 bases. The V gene end was trimmed by 6 bases and the J gene end by 0 bases; junction bases not matched to a gene: 3. Per the germline V gene, CDR1 is MNHEY and CDR2 is SVGAGI. The CDR3 has 14 residues. The CDR3 DNA reads as TGTGCCAGCAGGTGGGACAGGCTGAACACTGAAGCTTTCTTT. Translating it yields CASRWDRLNTEAFF.

CDR3 DNA: TGTGCCAGCAGCCACCGAGGGGGAAACACTGAAGCTTTCTTT. This translates into CASSHRGGNTEAFF. This chain links TRBV14 with TRBJ1-1; D perhaps matches TRBD1 (6 bases). The germline V gene has CDR1 SGHDN and CDR2 FVKESK. This CDR3 has 14 residues. The V gene lost 3 bases and the J gene lost 2 bases, with 10 bases spanning the gap.

The rearrangement uses TRBV5-4 and TRBJ1-1, with D uncertain. The CDR3 has 12 amino acids. Trimming cost V 0 bases and J 6 bases, with 6 bases left between them. CDR1 is SGHNT and CDR2 is YYREEE in the germline V gene (reference sequence). The CDR3 DNA sequence: TGTGCCAGCAGCTTGGGGTTTTCTGAAGCTTTCTTT. It translates to CASSLGFSEAFF.

The V and J genes are TRBV2 and TRBJ2-1; TRBD2 matches at 8 bases. This CDR3 contains 15 residues. V trimming: 4 bases; J trimming: 9 bases; junction bases outside the gene matches: 11. Germline V gene data show CDR1 as SNHLY and CDR2 as FYNNEI. The CDR3 coding sequence is TGTGCCAGCAGTGGGGCTAGCGGGCCGAATATTGAGCAGTTCTTC. Residues: CASSGASGPNIEQFF.

The chain employs TRBV29-1 and TRBJ1-1; D not certain. The CDR3 spans 13 residues. Germline values: CDR1 SQVTM, CDR2 ANQGSEA. V was trimmed by 5 bases and J by 0 bases, leaving 10 bases between them. The CDR3 DNA reads TGCAGCGTTCAGACACGTATGAACACTGAAGCTTTCTTT. This codes for CSVQTRMNTEAFF.

This chain joins TRBV28 and TRBJ2-5, with D unresolved. Germline loops: CDR1 MDHEN, CDR2 SYDVKM. The length of the CDR3 is 12 residues. The ends were cut back, 3 bases at V and 1 base at J, with 3 bases in the middle. CDR3 sequence reads: CASSFRQETQYF. CDR3 sequence (DNA): TGTGCCAGCAGTTTCCGCCAAGAGACCCAGTACTTC.

The chain links TRBV4-2 to TRBJ1-1; D gene unclear. The V end was cut by 0 bases, the J end by 1 base, with 9 bases between. CDR1 and CDR2 (germline): LGHNA, YNFKEQ. This CDR3 region has 15 residues. The CDR3 protein is CASSQDQARNTEAFF. DNA for the CDR3: TGTGCCAGCAGCCAAGACCAGGCCAGGAACACTGAAGCTTTCTTT.

The V and J genes are TRBV5-1 and TRBJ2-4; 10 bases agree with TRBD2. Per germline, CDR1 SGHRS and CDR2 YFSETQ. Trimming cost V 4 bases and J 6 bases; bases outside gene matches: 7. CDR3 length equals 15 residues. The CDR3 here is CASSPGTSAGNIQYF. The CDR3 bases are TGCGCCAGCAGCCCGGGGACTAGCGCTGGAAACATTCAGTACTTC.

The gene calls are TRBV15 and TRBJ1-2; possible D gene TRBD1, 5 bases. The CDR3 is made up of 19 amino acids. The germline gives CDR1 LNHNV, CDR2 YYDKDF (reference sequence). V was shortened by 2 bases and J by 8 bases, with 30 bases between the two germline ends. The CDR3, as DNA: TGTGCCACCAGCAGAACCCGTGTTAGAGGTGGCAGGGAAACCGGGGGCTACACCTTC. Its protein is CATSRTRVRGGRETGGYTF.

J is TRBJ2-5 and V is TRBV5-4; possibly TRBD1 for D (7 bases). Germline V gene sequence: CDR1 SGHNT, CDR2 YYREEE (reference sequence). The germline V and J ends were trimmed by 4 bases and 5 bases, with 24 bases remaining between them. CDR3 length: 17 amino acids. In DNA form, the CDR3 reads TGTGCCAGCAGCAAGGGGGTGGAGGGGGCGCGGACTGAGACCCAGTACTTC. Translation gives CASSKGVEGARTETQYF.

V gene TRBV2 combines with J gene TRBJ2-3, with D perhaps matching TRBD1 (6 bases). V dropped 9 bases and J dropped 0 bases, with 10 bases sitting between them. The CDR3 runs 13 residues. From germline, CDR1 is SNHLY and CDR2 FYNNEI. The CDR3 reads CARQGGSTDTQYF. The CDR3 bases are TGTGCCAGACAAGGGGGAAGCACAGATACGCAGTATTTT.

This clone was counted between two and nine times. The V call is TRBV7-2, the J call TRBJ1-5; D remains unclear. Trimming took off 7 bases at V and 4 bases at J, with 11 bases between the two ends. The V gene's germline CDR1 is SGHTA and CDR2 FQGNSA. The CDR3 is made up of 13 amino acids. The CDR3 here is CASTVVFNQPQHF. Here the CDR3 DNA reads TGTGCCAGCACGGTGGTTTTTAATCAGCCCCAGCATTTT.

This sequence joins TRBV28 and TRBJ1-2; D gene unclear. Per germline, CDR1 MDHEN and CDR2 SYDVKM. The CDR3 extends over 13 amino acids. Deletions cut 6 bases from V and 6 bases from J, with 14 bases between. The CDR3 loop reads CASRSPEGHGYTF. Written as DNA, the CDR3 is TGTGCCAGCAGGTCCCCCGAGGGCCATGGCTACACCTTC.